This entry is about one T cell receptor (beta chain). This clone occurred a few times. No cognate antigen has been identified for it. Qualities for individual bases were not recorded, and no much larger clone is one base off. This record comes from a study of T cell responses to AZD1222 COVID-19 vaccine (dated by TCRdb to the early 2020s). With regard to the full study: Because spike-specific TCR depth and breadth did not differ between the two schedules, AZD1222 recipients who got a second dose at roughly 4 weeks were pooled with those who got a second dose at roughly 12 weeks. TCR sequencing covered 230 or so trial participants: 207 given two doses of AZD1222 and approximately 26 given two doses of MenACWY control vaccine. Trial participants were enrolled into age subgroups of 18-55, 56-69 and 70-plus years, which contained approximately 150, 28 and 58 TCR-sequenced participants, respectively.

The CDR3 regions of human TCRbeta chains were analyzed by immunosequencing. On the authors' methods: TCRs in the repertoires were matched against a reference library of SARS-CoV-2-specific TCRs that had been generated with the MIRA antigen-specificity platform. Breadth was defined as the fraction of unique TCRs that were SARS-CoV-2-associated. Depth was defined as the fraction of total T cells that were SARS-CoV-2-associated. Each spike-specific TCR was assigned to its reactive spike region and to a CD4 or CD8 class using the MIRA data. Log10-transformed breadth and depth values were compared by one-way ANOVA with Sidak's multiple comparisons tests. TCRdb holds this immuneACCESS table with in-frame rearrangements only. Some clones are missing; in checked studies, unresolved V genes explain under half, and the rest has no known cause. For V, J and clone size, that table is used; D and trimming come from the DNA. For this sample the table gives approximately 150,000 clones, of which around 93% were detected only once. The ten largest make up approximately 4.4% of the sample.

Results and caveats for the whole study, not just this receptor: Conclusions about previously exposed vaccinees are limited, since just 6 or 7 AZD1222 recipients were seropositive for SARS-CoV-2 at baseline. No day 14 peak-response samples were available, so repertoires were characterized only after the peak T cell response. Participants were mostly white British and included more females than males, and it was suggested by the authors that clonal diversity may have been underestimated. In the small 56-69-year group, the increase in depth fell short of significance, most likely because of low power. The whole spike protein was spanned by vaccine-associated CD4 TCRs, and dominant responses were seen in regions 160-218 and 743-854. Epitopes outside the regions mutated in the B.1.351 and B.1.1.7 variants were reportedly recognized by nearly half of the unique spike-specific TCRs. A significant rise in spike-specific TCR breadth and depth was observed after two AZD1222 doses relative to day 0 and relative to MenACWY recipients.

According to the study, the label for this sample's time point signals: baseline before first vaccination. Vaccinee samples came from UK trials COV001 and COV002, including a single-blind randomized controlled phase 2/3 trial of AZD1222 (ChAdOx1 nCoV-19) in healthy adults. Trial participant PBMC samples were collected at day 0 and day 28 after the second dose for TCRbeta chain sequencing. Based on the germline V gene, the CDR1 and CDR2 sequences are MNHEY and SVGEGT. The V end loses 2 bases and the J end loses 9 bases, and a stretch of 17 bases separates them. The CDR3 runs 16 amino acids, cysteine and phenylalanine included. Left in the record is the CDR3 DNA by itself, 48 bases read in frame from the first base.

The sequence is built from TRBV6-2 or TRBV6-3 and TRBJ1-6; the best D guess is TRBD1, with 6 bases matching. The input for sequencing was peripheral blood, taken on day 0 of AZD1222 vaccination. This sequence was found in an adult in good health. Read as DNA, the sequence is TGTGCCAGCAGTTACGGGCCCCCAGGGGCAGGTTCACCCCTCCACTTT. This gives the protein CASSYGPPGAGSPLHF.